This TCR beta chain was recovered during a study of blood T cell repertoires in COVID-19. Study details: Acute and convalescent COVID-19 specimens originated in the United States, Italy and Spain.

The data were produced by immunoSEQ multiplex PCR, yet TCRdb's version contains in-frame clones alone and is incomplete. The table shows roughly 110,000 clones, with about four fifths occurring only once. Sequencing used peripheral blood. The receptor's source is a human donor in a cohort sampled during active COVID-19.

The CDR3 is CASSWDRVAYEQYF. Here the CDR3 DNA reads TGTGCCAGCAGTTGGGACAGGGTTGCCTACGAGCAGTACTTC. This rearrangement joins TRBV28 to TRBJ2-7; 9 bases agree with TRBD1. J was trimmed by 2 bases and V by 4 bases; bases with no gene match: 3. Germline CDR1 reads MDHEN; CDR2 reads SYDVKM. The CDR3 contains 14 residues.